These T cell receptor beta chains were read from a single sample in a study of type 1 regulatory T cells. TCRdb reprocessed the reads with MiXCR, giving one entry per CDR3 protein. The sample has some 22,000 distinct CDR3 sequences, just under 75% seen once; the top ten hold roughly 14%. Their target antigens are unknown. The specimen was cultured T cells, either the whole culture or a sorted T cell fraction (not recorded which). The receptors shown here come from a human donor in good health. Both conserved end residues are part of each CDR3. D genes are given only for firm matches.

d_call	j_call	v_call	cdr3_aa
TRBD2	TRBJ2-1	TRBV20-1	CSARDREGVNEQFF
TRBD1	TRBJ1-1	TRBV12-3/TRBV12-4	CASRQGAGVFAYTEAFF
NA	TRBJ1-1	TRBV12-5	CASGVGGEAFF
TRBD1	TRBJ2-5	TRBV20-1	CSARSLPGQGGTQYF
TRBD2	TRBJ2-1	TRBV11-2	CASSLVPGGYNEQFF
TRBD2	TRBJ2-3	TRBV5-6	CASSSPGRWGPTDTQYF
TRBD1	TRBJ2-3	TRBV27	CASRHAQGLGTDTQYF
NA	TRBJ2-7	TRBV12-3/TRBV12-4	CASSLGYTEQYF
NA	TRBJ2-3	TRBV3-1	CAVGVGDTQCF
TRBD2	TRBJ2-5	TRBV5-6	CASRFASGGDQYF
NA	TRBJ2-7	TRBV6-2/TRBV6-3	CASSFLTGPTYEQYF
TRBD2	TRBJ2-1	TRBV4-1	CASSRSGTSGGPSSYNEQFF
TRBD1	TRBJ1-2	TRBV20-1	CSARRGQSIGGYTF
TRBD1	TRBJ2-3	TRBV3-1	CASGTAATDTQYF
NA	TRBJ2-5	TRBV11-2	CASSLGSGFGQETQYF
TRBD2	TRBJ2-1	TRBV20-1	CSAGRGGRYNEQFF
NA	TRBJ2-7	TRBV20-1	CSARAAVGTYEQYF
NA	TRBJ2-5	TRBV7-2	CASSTEALNLETQYF
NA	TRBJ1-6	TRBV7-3	CASSSKGGGSPLHF
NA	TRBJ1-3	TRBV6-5	CASRAPLGDAGNTIYF
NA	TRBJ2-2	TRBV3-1	CASSQANTGELFF
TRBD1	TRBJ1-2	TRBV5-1	CASSSYPGGAGGYTF
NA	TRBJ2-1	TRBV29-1	CSAGVEQFF
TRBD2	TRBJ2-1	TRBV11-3	CASSLGGGISYNEQFF
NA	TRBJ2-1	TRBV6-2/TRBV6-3	CASSRRDEQFF
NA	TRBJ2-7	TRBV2	CASSAHPGAGLRGF
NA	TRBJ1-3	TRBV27	CASFDRLGNTIYF
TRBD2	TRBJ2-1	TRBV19	CASSPGLAGGSSYNEQFF
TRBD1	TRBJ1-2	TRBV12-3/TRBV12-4	CASSPGQGAFYGYTF
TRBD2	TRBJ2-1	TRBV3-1	CASSRRGGHGNEQFF
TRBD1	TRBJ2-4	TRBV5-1	CASSLEGTGVLQYF
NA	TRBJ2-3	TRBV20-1	CSASPGGSFPAQYF
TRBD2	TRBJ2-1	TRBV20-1	CSALGVAGAHEQFF
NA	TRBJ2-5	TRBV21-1	CASSKLEGTSAGVETQYF
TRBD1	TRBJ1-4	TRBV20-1	CSARDATGTGSPNEKLFF
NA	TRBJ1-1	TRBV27	CASSHREGATEAFF
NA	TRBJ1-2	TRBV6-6	CASSYGTNYGYTF